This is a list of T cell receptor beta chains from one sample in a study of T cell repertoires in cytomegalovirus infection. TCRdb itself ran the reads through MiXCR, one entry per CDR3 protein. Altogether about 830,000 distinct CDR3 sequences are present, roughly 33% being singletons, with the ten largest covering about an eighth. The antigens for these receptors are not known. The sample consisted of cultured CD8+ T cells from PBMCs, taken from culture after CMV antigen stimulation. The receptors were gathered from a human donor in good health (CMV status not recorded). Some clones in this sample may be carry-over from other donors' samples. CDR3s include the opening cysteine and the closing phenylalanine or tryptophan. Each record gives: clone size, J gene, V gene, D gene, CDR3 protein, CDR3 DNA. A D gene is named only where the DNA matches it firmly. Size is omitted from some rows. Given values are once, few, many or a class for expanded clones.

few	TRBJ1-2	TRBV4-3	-	CASSQEWTASSNYGYTF	TGCGCCAGCAGCCAAGAATGGACAGCTAGTTCTAACTATGGCTACACCTTC
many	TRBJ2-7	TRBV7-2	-	CASSLRTVGGEQYF	TGTGCCAGCAGCTTGAGGACCGTCGGAGGCGAGCAGTACTTC
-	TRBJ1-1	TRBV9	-	CASSPYPITANTEAFF	TGTGCCAGCAGCCCCTACCCGATCACGGCGAACACTGAAGCTTTCTTT
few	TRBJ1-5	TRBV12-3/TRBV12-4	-	CASSLENSNQPQHF	TGTGCCAGCAGTTTAGAAAATAGCAATCAGCCCCAGCATTTT
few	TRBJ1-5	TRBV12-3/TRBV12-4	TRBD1	CASSFATGGKGVNQPQHF	TGTGCCAGCAGTTTTGCGACAGGGGGAAAGGGGGTCAATCAGCCCCAGCATTTT
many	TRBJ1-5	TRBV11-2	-	CASSLGWGSNQPQHF	TGTGCCAGCAGCTTAGGGTGGGGGAGCAATCAGCCCCAGCATTTT
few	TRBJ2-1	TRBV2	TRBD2	CASKNRTSGPITYNEQFF	TGTGCCAGCAAGAACAGAACTAGCGGACCTATTACCTACAATGAGCAGTTCTTC
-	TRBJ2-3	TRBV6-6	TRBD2	CASSSPRGVQRGAGDTQYF	TGTGCCAGCAGTTCCCCTAGGGGCGTCCAGCGGGGGGCAGGAGATACGCAGTATTTT
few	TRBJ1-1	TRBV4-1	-	CASSQAVTENTEAFF	TGCGCCAGCAGTCAAGCGGTGACAGAGAACACTGAAGCTTTCTTT
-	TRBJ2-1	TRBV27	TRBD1	CASGQGAAGEQFF	TGTGCCAGCGGACAGGGGGCTGCGGGTGAGCAGTTCTTC
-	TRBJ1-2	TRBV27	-	CASSPRGNKGRGYTF	TGTGCCAGCTCCCCTAGGGGCAACAAGGGAAGGGGCTACACCTTC
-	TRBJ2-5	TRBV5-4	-	CASRRAGQETQYF	TGTGCCAGCAGGAGGGCCGGCCAAGAGACCCAGTACTTC
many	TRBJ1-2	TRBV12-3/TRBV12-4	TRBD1	CASSLEVRGNYGYTF	TGTGCCAGCAGTTTAGAGGTCAGGGGGAACTATGGCTACACCTTC
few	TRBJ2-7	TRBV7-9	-	CASSGPLQGSYEQYF	TGTGCCAGCAGCGGTCCCTTACAGGGCTCCTACGAGCAGTACTTC
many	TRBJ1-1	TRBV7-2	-	CASSLEPTPNFEAFF	TGTGCCAGCAGCTTAGAGCCGACACCGAATTTCGAAGCTTTCTTT
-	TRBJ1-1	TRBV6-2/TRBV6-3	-	CASSHGPQGSKLNTEAFF	TGTGCCAGCAGTCACGGACCTCAGGGTAGCAAGCTGAACACTGAAGCTTTCTTT
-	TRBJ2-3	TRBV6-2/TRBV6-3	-	CASNEYTDTQYF	TGTGCCAGCAACGAGTACACAGATACGCAGTATTTT
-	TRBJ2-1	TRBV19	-	CASSPPSFEQFF	TGTGCCAGTAGTCCGCCATCCTTCGAGCAGTTCTTC
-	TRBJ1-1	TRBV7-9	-	CASSLRGRLNTEAFF	TGTGCCAGTAGCTTAAGGGGACGGCTGAACACTGAAGCTTTCTTT
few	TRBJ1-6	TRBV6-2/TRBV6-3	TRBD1	CASSWDSGNSPLHF	TGTGCCAGCAGTTGGGACAGCGGGAATTCACCCCTCCACTTT
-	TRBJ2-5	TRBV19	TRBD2	CASRDLAGGEQETQYF	TGTGCCAGTAGGGATCTAGCGGGGGGGGAACAAGAGACCCAGTACTTC
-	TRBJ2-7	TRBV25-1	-	CASSWGIYEQYF	TGTGCCAGCAGCTGGGGAATCTACGAGCAGTACTTC
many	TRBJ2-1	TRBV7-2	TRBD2	CASSLAYGLAGTYNEQFF	TGTGCCAGCAGCTTGGCTTATGGACTAGCGGGTACCTACAATGAGCAGTTCTTC
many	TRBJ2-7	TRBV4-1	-	CASSQDFTQSYEQYF	TGCGCCAGCAGCCAAGATTTTACACAATCCTACGAGCAGTACTTC
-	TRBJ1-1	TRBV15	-	CATKGRMNTEAFF	TGTGCCACCAAAGGGCGAATGAACACTGAAGCTTTCTTT
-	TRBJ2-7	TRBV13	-	CASSPPAGRDIYEQNF	TGTGCCAGCTCTCCTCCTGCGGGCAGGGACATCTACGAGCAGAACTTC
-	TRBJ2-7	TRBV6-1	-	CASSLARSQPSYEQYF	TGTGCCAGCAGCCTGGCCCGATCCCAGCCATCCTACGAGCAGTACTTC
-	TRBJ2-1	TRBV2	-	CASPRGRRAEQFF	TGTGCCAGCCCCCGGGGTCGGAGGGCTGAGCAGTTCTTC
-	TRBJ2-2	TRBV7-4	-	CVSSSPGTSNTGELFF	TGTGTCAGCAGCTCACCCGGGACATCGAACACCGGGGAGCTGTTTTTT
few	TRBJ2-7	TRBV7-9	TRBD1	CASSSGTGPSYEQYF	TGTGCCAGCAGCTCGGGGACAGGACCCTCCTACGAGCAGTACTTC
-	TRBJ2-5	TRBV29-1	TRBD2	CSVEEGRTSGVQETQNF	TGCAGCGTTGAAGAGGGAAGGACTAGCGGGGTCCAAGAGACCCAGAACTTC
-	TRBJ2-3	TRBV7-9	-	CASSLVVMDIKGDTQYF	TGTGCCAGCAGCCTGGTTGTGATGGACATTAAGGGAGATACGCAGTATTTT
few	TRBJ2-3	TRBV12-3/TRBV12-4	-	CASSNLAASTDTQYF	TGTGCCAGCAGTAACTTAGCGGCTAGCACAGATACGCAGTATTTT
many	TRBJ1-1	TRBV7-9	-	CASSLALPLNTEAFF	TGTGCCAGCAGCTTAGCGCTACCCTTGAACACTGAAGCTTTCTTT
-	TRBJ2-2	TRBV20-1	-	CSARSRVTGELFF	TGCAGTGCTAGAAGCAGGGTTACCGGGGAGCTGTTTTTT
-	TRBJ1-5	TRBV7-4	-	CTSSPSTQLRDQPQHF	TGTACCAGCAGCCCGTCCACCCAATTAAGGGATCAGCCCCAGCATTTT
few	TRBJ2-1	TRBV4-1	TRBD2	CASSPYSGGVEYNEQFF	TGCGCCAGCAGCCCTTATAGCGGGGGGGTAGAATACAATGAGCAGTTCTTC
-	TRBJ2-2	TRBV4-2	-	CASSQDGAAAPGELFF	TGTGCCAGCAGCCAAGATGGGGCAGCAGCCCCCGGGGAGCTGTTTTTT
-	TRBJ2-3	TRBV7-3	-	CASSLGRENTQYF	TGTGCCAGCAGCTTAGGAAGGGAAAATACGCAGTATTTT
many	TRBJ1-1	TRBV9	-	CASSVDEGTNTEAFF	TGTGCCAGCAGCGTAGACGAGGGAACAAACACTGAAGCTTTCTTT
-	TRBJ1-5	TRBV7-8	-	CANSPPGGDQPQHF	TGTGCCAACAGCCCCCCCGGGGGCGATCAGCCCCAGCATTTT
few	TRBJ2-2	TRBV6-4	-	CASAQQPNTGELFF	TGTGCCAGTGCCCAGCAACCGAACACCGGGGAGCTGTTTTTT
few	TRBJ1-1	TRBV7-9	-	CASSPGKGLAFF	TGTGCCAGCAGCCCGGGGAAGGGGTTGGCTTTCTTT
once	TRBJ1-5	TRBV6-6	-	CASRQGFGAIPNQPQHF	TGTGCCAGCCGCCAAGGGTTCGGGGCCATCCCTAATCAGCCCCAGCATTTT
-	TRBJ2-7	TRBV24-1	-	CATSDISLTSYEQYF	TGTGCCACCAGTGATATTTCATTGACCTCCTACGAGCAGTACTTC
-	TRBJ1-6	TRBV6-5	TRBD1	CASSATGTGHLPPTPQNSSSLHF	TGTGCCAGCAGTGCGACCGGGACAGGCCACCTTCCGCCAACACCGCAAAACTCTTCATCCCTCCACTTT
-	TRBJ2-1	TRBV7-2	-	CACSPPGYNEQFF	TGTGCCTGCAGCCCCCCCGGGTACAATGAGCAGTTCTTC
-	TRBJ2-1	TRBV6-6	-	CASSYSPAWGGQHNEQFF	TGTGCCAGCAGTTACTCGCCCGCCTGGGGGGGCCAACACAATGAGCAGTTCTTC
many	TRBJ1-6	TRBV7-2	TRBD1	CASSPGGWNSPLHF	TGTGCCAGCAGCCCAGGGGGCTGGAATTCACCCCTCCACTTT
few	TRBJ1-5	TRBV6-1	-	CASSVISYNQPQHF	TGTGCCAGCAGTGTTATAAGTTATAATCAGCCCCAGCATTTT
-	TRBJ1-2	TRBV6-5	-	CASSFDPANYGYTF	TGTGCCAGCAGTTTTGACCCAGCTAACTATGGCTACACCTTC
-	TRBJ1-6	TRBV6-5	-	CASSYFVATDYNSPLHF	TGTGCCAGCAGTTACTTCGTGGCGACGGATTATAATTCACCCCTCCACTTT
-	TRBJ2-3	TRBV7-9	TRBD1	CASGTPGQGLYTQYF	TGTGCCAGCGGTACTCCGGGACAGGGGCTTTATACGCAGTATTTT
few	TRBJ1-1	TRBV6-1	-	CASSARGAFF	TGTGCCAGCAGTGCCCGGGGGGCTTTCTTT
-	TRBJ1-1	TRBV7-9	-	CASSLGVSGKAFF	TGTGCCAGCAGCTTAGGAGTATCGGGGAAAGCTTTCTTT
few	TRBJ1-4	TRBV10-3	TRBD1	CAISTGQGGEKLFF	TGTGCCATCAGTACCGGACAGGGAGGAGAAAAACTGTTTTTT
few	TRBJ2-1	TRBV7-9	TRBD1	CASSLPSVGTGDYNEQFF	TGTGCCAGCAGCTTACCCTCCGTAGGGACAGGGGACTACAATGAGCAGTTCTTC
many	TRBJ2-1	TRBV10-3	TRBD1	CAIRQHGGTGDVNEQFF	TGTGCCATCAGGCAACACGGGGGGACAGGGGATGTCAATGAGCAGTTCTTC
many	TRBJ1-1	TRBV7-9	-	CASSLMITEGDTEAFF	TGTGCCAGCAGCTTAATGATTACCGAGGGAGACACTGAAGCTTTCTTT
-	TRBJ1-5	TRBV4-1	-	CASSHLPPGQPQHF	TGCGCCAGCAGCCATCTTCCGCCTGGGCAGCCCCAGCATTTT